This TCR beta chain was documented in a study of response to subunit inactivated influenza vaccine. This clonotype was counted a few times. A read error may account for a junction end that differs from germline. TCRdb re-called the RT-PCR reads through MiXCR, storing one row per CDR3 protein. Here the sample spans about 580,000 distinct CDR3 sequences, about 14% being singletons. This CDR3 comprises 11 residues. This sequence originates from a man aged 45-60 years who received an inactivated influenza vaccine. The J gene is TRBJ2-3, the V gene TRBV12-3 or TRBV12-4; 8 positions agree with TRBD2. Source: PBMCs from blood, taken less than 13 days after vaccination. CDR3 DNA: TGTGCCAGCAGTTCGTTTGCGACTAGCGATTTT. Its translation is CASSSFATSDF.